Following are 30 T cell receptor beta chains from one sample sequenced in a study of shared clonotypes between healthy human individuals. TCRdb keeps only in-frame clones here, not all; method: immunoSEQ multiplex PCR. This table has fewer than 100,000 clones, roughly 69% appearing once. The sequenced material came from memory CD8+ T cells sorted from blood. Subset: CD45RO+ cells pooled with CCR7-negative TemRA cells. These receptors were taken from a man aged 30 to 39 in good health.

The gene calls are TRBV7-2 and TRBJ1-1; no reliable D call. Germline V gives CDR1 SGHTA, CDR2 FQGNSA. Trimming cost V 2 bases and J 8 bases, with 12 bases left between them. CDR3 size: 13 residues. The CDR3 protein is CASSLFAGREAFF. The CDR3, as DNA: TGTGCCAGCAGCTTATTCGCCGGCAGGGAAGCTTTCTTT. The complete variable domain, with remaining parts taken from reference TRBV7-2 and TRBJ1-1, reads GAGVSQSPSNKVTEKGKDVELRCDPISGHTALYWYRQSLGQGLEFLIYFQGNSAPDKSGLPSDRFSAERTGGSVSTLTIQRTQQEDSAVYLCASSLFAGREAFFGQGTRLTVV.

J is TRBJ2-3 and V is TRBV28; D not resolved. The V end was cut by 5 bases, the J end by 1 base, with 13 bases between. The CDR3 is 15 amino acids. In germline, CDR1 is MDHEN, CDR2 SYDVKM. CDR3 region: CASSQDGSGTDTQYF. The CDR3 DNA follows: TGTGCCAGCAGTCAAGACGGTTCGGGCACAGATACGCAGTATTTT.

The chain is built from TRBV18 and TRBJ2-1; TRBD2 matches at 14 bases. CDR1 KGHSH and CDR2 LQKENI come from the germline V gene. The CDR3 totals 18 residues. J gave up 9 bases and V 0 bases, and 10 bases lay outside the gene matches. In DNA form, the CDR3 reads TGTGCCAGCTCACCACCGGTGACTAGCGGGAGGGCCGCGGGTGAGCAGTTCTTC. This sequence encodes CASSPPVTSGRAAGEQFF. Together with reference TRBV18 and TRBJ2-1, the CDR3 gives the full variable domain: NAGVMQNPRHLVRRRGQEARLRCSPMKGHSHVYWYRQLPEEGLKFMVYLQKENIIDESGMPKERFSAEFPKEGPSILRIQQVVRGDSAAYFCASSPPVTSGRAAGEQFFGPGTRLTVL.

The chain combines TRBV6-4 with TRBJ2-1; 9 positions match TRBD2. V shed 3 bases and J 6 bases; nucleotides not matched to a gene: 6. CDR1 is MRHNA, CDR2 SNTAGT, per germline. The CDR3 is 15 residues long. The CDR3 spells CASSEAGGGVNEQFF. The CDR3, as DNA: TGTGCCAGCAGTGAGGCGGGAGGGGGGGTCAATGAGCAGTTCTTC.

The CDR3 reads CASSSTSFNSYNEQFF. In DNA form, the CDR3 reads TGTGCCAGCAGTTCGACCAGCTTCAACTCCTACAATGAGCAGTTCTTC. The genes are TRBV11-3 and TRBJ2-1; D gene ambiguous. Germline-derived CDR1 and CDR2 are SGHNT and YENEEA. CDR3 length equals 16 residues. V dropped 6 bases and J dropped 0 bases, with 15 bases sitting between them. The whole variable domain, remainder taken from reference TRBV11-3 and TRBJ2-1, is EAGVVQSPRYKIIEKKQPVAFWCNPISGHNTLYWYLQNLGQGPELLIRYENEEAVDDSQLPKDRFSAERLKGVDSTLKIQPAELGDSAVYLCASSSTSFNSYNEQFFGPGTRLTVL.

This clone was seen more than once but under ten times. In nucleotides, the CDR3 is TGTGCCAGCAGTGGAGGGGCTGGGGCCAACGTCCTGACTTTC. Translation gives CASSGGAGANVLTF. J is TRBJ2-6 and V is TRBV6-4; D assignment may be TRBD1 or TRBD2 (5 bases each). The V end lost 4 bases, the J end lost 2 bases, and 6 bases lay between the germline ends. The CDR3 totals 14 residues. The germline V gene has CDR1 MRHNA and CDR2 SNTAGT.

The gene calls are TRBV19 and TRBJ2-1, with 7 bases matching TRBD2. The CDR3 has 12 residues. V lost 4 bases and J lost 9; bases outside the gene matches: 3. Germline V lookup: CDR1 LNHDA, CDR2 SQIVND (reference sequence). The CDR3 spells CASSTSGIEQFF. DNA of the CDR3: TGTGCCAGTAGTACCAGCGGGATTGAGCAGTTCTTC.

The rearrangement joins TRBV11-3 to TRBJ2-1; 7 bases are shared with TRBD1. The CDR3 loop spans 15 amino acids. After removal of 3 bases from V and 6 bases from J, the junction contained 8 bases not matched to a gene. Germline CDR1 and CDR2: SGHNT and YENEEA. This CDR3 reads CASSLGTAGGNEQFF. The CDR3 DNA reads TGTGCCAGCAGCTTGGGGACCGCAGGGGGCAATGAGCAGTTCTTC.

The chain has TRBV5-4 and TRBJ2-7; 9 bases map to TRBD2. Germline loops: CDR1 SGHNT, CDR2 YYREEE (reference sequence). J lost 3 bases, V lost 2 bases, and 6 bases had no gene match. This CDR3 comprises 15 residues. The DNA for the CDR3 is TGTGCCAGCAGCTTTGTTGCGGGAGGGTACTACGAGCAGTACTTC. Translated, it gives CASSFVAGGYYEQYF.

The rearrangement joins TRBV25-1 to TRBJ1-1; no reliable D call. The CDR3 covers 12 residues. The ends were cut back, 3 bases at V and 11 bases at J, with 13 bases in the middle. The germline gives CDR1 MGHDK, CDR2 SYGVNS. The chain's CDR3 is CASSDHQRVAFF. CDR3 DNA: TGTGCCAGCAGTGACCATCAGCGTGTGGCTTTCTTT.

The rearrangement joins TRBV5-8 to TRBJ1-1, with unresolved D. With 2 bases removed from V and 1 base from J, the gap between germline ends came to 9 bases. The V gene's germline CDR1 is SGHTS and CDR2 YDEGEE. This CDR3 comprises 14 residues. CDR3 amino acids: CASSFLGANTEAFF. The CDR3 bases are TGTGCCAGCAGCTTTTTAGGCGCGAACACTGAAGCTTTCTTT.

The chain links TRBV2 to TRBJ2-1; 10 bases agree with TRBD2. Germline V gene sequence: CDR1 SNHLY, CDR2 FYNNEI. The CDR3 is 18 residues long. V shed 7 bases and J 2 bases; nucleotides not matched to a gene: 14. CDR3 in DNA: TGTGCCAGCACCTACTCTGGTCTAGCGGGAGTCCCCTACAATGAGCAGTTCTTC. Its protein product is CASTYSGLAGVPYNEQFF.

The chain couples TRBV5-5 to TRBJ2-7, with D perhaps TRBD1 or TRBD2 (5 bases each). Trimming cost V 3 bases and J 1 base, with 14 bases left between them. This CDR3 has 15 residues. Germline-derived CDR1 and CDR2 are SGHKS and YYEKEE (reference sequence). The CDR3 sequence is CASSSGQGRSYEQYF. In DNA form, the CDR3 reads TGTGCCAGCAGCTCGGGGCAGGGACGATCCTACGAGCAGTACTTC.

The DNA for the CDR3 is TGTGCCAGCACTTCCGGGGGTACTGAAGCTTTCTTT. This sequence encodes CASTSGGTEAFF. This chain links TRBV6-5 with TRBJ1-1; a possible D gene is TRBD1 (5 bases). Germline V gene lookup returns CDR1 MNHEY and CDR2 SVGAGI. The CDR3 totals 12 residues. Trimming removed 7 bases from V and 5 bases from J, with 11 bases in between.

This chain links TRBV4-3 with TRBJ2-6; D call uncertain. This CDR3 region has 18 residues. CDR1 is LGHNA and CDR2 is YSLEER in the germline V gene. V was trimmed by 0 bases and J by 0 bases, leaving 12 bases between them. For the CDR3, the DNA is TGCGCCAGCAGCCAAGATCGTACCCTCTACTCTGGGGCCAACGTCCTGACTTTC. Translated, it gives CASSQDRTLYSGANVLTF.

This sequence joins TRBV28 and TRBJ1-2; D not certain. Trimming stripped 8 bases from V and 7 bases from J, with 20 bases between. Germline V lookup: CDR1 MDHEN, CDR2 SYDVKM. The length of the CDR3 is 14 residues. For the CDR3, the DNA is TGTGCCAGCCTGATGTACCAGGACCCGCCTGGCTACACCTTC. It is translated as CASLMYQDPPGYTF.

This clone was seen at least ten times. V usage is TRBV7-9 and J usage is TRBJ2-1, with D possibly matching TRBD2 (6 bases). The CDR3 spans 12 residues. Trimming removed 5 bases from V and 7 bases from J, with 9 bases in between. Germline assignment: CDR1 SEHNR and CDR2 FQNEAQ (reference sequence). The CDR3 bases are TGTGCCAGCAGCCACGGACTAAATGAGCAGTTCTTC. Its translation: CASSHGLNEQFF.

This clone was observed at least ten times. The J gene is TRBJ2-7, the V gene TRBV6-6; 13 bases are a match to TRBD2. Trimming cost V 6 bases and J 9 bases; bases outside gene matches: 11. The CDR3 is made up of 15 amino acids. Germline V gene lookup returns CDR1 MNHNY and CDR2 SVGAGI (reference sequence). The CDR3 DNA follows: TGTGCCAGCAGAACGGGGACTAGCGGGAAGTTCGGGCAGTACTTC. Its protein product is CASRTGTSGKFGQYF.

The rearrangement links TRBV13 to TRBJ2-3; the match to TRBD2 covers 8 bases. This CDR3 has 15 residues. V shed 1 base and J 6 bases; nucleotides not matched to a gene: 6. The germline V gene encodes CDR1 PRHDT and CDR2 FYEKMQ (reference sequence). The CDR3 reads CASSLAGSGMDTQYF. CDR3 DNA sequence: TGTGCCAGCAGCTTAGCAGGTAGCGGGATGGATACGCAGTATTTT.

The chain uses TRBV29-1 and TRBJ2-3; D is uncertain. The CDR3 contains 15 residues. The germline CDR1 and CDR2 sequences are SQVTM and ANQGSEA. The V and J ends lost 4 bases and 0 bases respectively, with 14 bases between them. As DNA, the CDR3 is TGCAGCGTTGCCTGGCGGCCTTCTAGCACAGATACGCAGTATTTT. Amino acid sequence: CSVAWRPSSTDTQYF.

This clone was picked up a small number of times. The CDR3 spells CASSIAGAWEQYF. In DNA form, the CDR3 reads TGTGCCAGCAGTATAGCGGGAGCCTGGGAGCAGTACTTC. V is TRBV27 and J is TRBJ2-7; 9 positions match TRBD2. Germline-derived CDR1 and CDR2 are MNHEY and SMNVEV (reference sequence). The V gene end was trimmed by 5 bases and the J gene end by 7 bases; junction bases not matched to a gene: 6. This CDR3 is built from 13 residues.

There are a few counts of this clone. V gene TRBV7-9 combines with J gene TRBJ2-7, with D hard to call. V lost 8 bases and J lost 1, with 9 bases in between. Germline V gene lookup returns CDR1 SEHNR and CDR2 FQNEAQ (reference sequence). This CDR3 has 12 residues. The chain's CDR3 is CASARGSYEQYF. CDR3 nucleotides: TGTGCCAGCGCACGCGGATCCTACGAGCAGTACTTC.

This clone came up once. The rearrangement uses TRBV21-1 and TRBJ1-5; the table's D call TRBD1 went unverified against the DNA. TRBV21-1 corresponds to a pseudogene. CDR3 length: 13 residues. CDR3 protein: CASSKPGQLPQHF. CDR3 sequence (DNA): TGTGCCAGCAGCAAACCGGGACAGCTCCCCCAGCATTTT.

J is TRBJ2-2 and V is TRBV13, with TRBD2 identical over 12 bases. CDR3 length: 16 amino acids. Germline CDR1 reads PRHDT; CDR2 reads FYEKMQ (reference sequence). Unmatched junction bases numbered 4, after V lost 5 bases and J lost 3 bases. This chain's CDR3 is CASSAGLAGHTGELFF. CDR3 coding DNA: TGTGCCAGCAGCGCAGGACTAGCGGGGCACACCGGGGAGCTGTTTTTT. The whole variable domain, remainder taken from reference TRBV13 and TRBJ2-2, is AAGVIQSPRHLIKEKRETATLKCYPIPRHDTVYWYQQGPGQDPQFLISFYEKMQSDKGSIPDRFSAQQFSDYHSELNMSSLELGDSALYFCASSAGLAGHTGELFFGEGSRLTVL.

This CDR3 is CASSLGGRLAGAPPYEQYF. For the CDR3, the DNA is TGTGCCAGCAGCTTAGGCGGTCGGCTAGCGGGAGCTCCGCCCTACGAGCAGTACTTC. The chain employs TRBV13 and TRBJ2-7, with 10 bases matching TRBD2. The CDR3 loop spans 19 amino acids. Per germline, CDR1 PRHDT and CDR2 FYEKMQ (reference sequence). After removal of 0 bases from V and 2 bases from J, the junction contained 13 bases not matched to a gene.

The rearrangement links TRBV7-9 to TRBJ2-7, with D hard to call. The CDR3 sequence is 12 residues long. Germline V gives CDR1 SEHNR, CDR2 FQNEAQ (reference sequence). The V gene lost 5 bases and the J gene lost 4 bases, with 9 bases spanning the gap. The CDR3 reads CASSDDEYEQYF. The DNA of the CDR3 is TGTGCCAGCAGCGACGACGAGTACGAGCAGTACTTC.

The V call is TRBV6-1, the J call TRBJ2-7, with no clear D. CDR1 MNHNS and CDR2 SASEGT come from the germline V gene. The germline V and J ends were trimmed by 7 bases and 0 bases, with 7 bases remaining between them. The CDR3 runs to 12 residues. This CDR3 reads CASTQNSYEQYF. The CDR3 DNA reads TGTGCCAGCACCCAGAACTCCTACGAGCAGTACTTC.

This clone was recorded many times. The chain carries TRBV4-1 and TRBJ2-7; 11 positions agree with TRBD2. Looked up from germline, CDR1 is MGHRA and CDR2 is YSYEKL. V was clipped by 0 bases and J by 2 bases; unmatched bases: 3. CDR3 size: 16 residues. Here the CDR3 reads CASSQDQTSGAYEQYF. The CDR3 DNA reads TGCGCCAGCAGCCAAGATCAGACTAGCGGGGCCTACGAGCAGTACTTC.

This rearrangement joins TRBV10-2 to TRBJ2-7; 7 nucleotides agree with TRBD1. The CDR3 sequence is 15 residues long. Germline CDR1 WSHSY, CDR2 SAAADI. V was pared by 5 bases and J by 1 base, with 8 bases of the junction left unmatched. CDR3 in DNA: TGCGCCAGCAGTACCCCCTCGGGACAGTCCTACGAGCAGTACTTC. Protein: CASSTPSGQSYEQYF.

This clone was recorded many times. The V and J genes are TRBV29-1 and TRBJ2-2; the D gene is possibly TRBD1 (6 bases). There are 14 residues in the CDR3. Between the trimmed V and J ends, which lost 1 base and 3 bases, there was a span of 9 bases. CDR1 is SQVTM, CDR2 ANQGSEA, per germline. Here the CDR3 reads CSVEAGVDTGELFF. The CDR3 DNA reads TGCAGCGTTGAAGCAGGGGTAGACACCGGGGAGCTGTTTTTT.